This T cell receptor (beta chain) was observed in a study of neurological immune-mediated disorders. Study conclusions and caveats: It was HTLV-1-associated myelopathy that showed the most TCR clonal expansion, while multiple sclerosis showed the least, falling below healthy controls. TCR-beta repertoires seemed private in all groups, with no expanded CDR3 amino acid sequences shared.

Trimming at V came to 6 bases and at J to 2 bases, leaving 7 bases not matched to a gene. The CDR3 has 15 residues. This clonotype was detected many times. Its antigen is still unknown. Synthesis of cDNA was carried out by template-switch 5'RACE. The reaction used 10-nucleotide random UMIs. TCRdb re-analysed the 5' RACE reads in MiXCR, keeping a single row per CDR3 protein. The table includes approximately 50,000 distinct CDR3 sequences, 6.5% to 8.5% detected once. The time point: longitudinal time-point 3. The sample taken for sequencing was PBMCs. This sequence joins TRBV12-3 or TRBV12-4 and TRBJ1-3; 7 positions agree with TRBD1. The clonotype comes from a woman between 35 and 50 years old in good health. CDR3: CASRIEGAAGNTIYF. The CDR3 DNA sequence: TGTGCCAGCAGAATCGAGGGGGCTGCTGGAAACACCATATATTTT.